Listed below are T cell receptor beta chains from one sample, sequenced in a study of shared clonotypes between healthy human individuals. Generated by immunoSEQ multiplex PCR, the TCRdb table keeps only in-frame clones and is missing some. The sample holds approximately 2.5 million clones, approximately 90% seen once. Sequenced: naive CD4+ T cells sorted from blood. These receptors originate from a man between 18 and 29 years old in good health. The CDR3 runs from the conserved cysteine through the conserved F or W. A D gene is named only where the DNA matches it firmly. Some rows mark clone size as missing; the rest say once, few, many or name a class of expanded clone.

TRBJ1-4,NA,TRBD1,TRBV4-1,15,CASSPYGTGNEKLFF,TGCGCCAGCAGCCCATACGGGACAGGGAATGAAAAACTGTTTTTT
TRBJ2-1,once,TRBD2,TRBV29-1,12,CSGLTSGNEQFF,TGCAGCGGCCTGACTAGCGGGAATGAGCAGTTCTTC
TRBJ2-3,once,TRBD1,TRBV6-5,16,CASSYSIQGGTDTQYF,TGTGCCAGCAGTTACTCTATCCAGGGGGGCACAGATACGCAGTATTTT
TRBJ2-4,NA,TRBD2,TRBV11-2,14,CASSLDGRVNIQYF,TGTGCCAGCAGCTTAGACGGGAGGGTAAACATTCAGTACTTC
TRBJ2-2,NA,NA,TRBV28,14,CASRIQGRGGELFF,TGTGCCAGCAGGATTCAGGGGCGCGGCGGGGAGCTGTTTTTT
TRBJ2-1,NA,NA,TRBV6-6,15,CASSPRVRGYNEQFF,TGTGCCAGCAGCCCCAGGGTCCGGGGCTACAATGAGCAGTTCTTC
TRBJ2-1,NA,NA,TRBV5-4,16,CASSLSGRTTNNEQFF,TGTGCCAGCAGCTTGTCGGGTCGGACGACTAACAATGAGCAGTTCTTC
TRBJ2-1,NA,NA,TRBV9,13,CASSVVGTGEQFF,TGTGCCAGCAGCGTAGTCGGGACGGGTGAGCAGTTCTTC
TRBJ2-7,NA,TRBD2,TRBV19,13,CASRLAGSYEQYF,TGTGCCAGTAGGCTAGCGGGGTCCTACGAGCAGTACTTC
TRBJ1-1,NA,TRBD1,TRBV2,14,CASRAGTANTEAFF,TGTGCCAGCAGGGCCGGGACAGCGAACACTGAAGCTTTCTTT
TRBJ1-4,NA,TRBD1,TRBV28,14,CASSRDRRNEKLFF,TGTGCCAGCAGCCGGGACAGAAGAAATGAAAAACTGTTTTTT
TRBJ2-7,NA,NA,TRBV6-5,13,CASRVLSSYEQYF,TGTGCCAGCAGGGTCCTTAGCTCCTACGAGCAGTACTTC
TRBJ2-7,NA,TRBD2,TRBV7-2,15,CASSSTSGASYEQYF,TGTGCCAGCAGCTCGACTAGCGGAGCCTCCTACGAGCAGTACTTC
TRBJ1-4,few,NA,TRBV9,12,CASSVDAGKLFF,TGTGCCAGCAGCGTAGACGCCGGAAAACTGTTTTTT
TRBJ2-7,once,NA,TRBV6-1,12,CASSEVLHGAYF,TGTGCCAGCAGTGAGGTCCTCCACGGCGCGTACTTC
TRBJ1-2,NA,NA,TRBV9,14,CASSVGGGIYGYTF,TGTGCCAGCAGCGTAGGAGGAGGGATCTATGGCTACACCTTC
TRBJ1-5,NA,NA,TRBV6-1,14,CASSEGTSNQPQHF,TGTGCCAGCAGTGAAGGGACCTCCAATCAGCCCCAGCATTTT
TRBJ1-5,NA,NA,TRBV6-5,14,CASSYGGAGQPQHF,TGTGCCAGCAGTTATGGGGGGGCCGGTCAGCCCCAGCATTTT
TRBJ1-2,once,NA,TRBV5-1,16,CASSLGQPQVNYGYTF,TGCGCCAGCAGCTTGGGTCAACCACAGGTTAACTATGGCTACACCTTC
TRBJ2-6,NA,TRBD1,TRBV4-3,18,CASSQDLDRGIGANVLTF,TGCGCCAGCAGCCAAGACCTGGACAGGGGCATAGGGGCCAACGTCCTGACTTTC
TRBJ2-6,NA,TRBD1,TRBV6-4,16,CASSDSTGSGANVLTF,TGTGCCAGCAGTGACTCGACAGGGTCCGGGGCCAACGTCCTGACTTTC
TRBJ2-1,NA,NA,TRBV19,17,CASSINPIVGRTNEQFF,TGTGCCAGTAGTATAAACCCCATTGTGGGTCGTACCAATGAGCAGTTCTTC
TRBJ1-6,NA,NA,TRBV2,13,CASRGSYNSPLHF,TGTGCCAGCAGGGGTTCCTATAATTCACCCCTCCACTTT
TRBJ1-6,once,NA,TRBV28,16,CASSLRPGAYNSPLHF,TGTGCCAGCAGTTTAAGGCCAGGGGCTTATAATTCACCCCTCCACTTT
TRBJ1-1,few,NA,TRBV2,13,CASSLQGNTEAFF,TGTGCCAGCAGTTTACAGGGGAACACTGAAGCTTTCTTT
TRBJ2-3,NA,TRBD1,TRBV10-3,14,CAIRTGGNTDTQYF,TGTGCCATCCGCACAGGGGGAAACACAGATACGCAGTATTTT
TRBJ1-5,NA,NA,TRBV18,15,CASSPTPNSNQPQHF,TGTGCCAGCTCACCCACACCGAATAGCAATCAGCCCCAGCATTTT
TRBJ2-2,once,TRBD2,TRBV18,15,CASSPGLAGTGELFF,TGTGCCAGCTCACCAGGACTAGCGGGCACCGGGGAGCTGTTTTTT
TRBJ1-1,NA,TRBD1,TRBV5-4,15,CASSLVGTVNTEAFF,TGTGCCAGCAGCTTGGTTGGGACAGTGAACACTGAAGCTTTCTTT